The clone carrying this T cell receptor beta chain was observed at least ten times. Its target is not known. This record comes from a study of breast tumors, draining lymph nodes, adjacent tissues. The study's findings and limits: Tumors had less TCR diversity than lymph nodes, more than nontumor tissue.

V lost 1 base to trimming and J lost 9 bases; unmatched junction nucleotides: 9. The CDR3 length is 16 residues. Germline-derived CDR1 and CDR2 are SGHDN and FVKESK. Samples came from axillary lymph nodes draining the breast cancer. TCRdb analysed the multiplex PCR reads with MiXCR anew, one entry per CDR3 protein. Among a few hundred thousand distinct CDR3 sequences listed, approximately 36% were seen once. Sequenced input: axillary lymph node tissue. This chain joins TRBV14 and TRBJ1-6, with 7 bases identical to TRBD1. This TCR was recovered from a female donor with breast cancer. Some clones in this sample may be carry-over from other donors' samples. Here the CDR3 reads CASSQGRTGKISPLHF. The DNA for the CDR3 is TGTGCCAGCAGCCAAGGAAGGACAGGCAAAATTTCACCCCTCCACTTT. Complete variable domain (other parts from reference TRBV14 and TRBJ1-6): EAGVTQFPSHSVIEKGQTVTLRCDPISGHDNLYWYRRVMGKEIKFLLHFVKESKQDESGMPNNRFLAERTGGTYSTLKVQPAELEDSGVYFCASSQGRTGKISPLHFGNGTRLTVT.